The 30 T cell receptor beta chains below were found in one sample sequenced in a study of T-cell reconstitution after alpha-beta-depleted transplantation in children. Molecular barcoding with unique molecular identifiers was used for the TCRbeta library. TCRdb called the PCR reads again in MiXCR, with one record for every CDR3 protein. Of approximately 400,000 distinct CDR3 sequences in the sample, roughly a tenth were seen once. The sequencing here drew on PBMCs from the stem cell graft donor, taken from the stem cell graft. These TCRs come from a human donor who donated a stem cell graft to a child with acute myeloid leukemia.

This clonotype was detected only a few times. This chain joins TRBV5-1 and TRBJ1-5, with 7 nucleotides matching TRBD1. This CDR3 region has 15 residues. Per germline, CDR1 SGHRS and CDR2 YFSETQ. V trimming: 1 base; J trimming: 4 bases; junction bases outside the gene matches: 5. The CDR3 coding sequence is TGCGCCAGCAGCTTGTCGGGACAGCATAATCAGCCCCAGCATTTT. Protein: CASSLSGQHNQPQHF.

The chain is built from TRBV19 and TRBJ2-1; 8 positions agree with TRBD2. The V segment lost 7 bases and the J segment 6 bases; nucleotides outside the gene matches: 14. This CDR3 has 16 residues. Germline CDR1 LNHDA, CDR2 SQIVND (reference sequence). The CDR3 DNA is TGTGCCAGTACTCCCTCCCCCGGGGGGGGTTCCAATGAGCAGTTCTTC. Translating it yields CASTPSPGGGSNEQFF.

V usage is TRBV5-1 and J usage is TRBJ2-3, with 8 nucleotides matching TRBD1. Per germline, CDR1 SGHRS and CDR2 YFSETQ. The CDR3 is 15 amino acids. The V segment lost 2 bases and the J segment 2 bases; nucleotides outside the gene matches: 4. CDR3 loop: CASSLQGGNTDTQYF. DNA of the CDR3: TGCGCCAGCAGCTTACAGGGGGGTAACACAGATACGCAGTATTTT. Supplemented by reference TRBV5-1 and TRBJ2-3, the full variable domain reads KAGVTQTPRYLIKTRGQQVTLSCSPISGHRSVSWYQQTPGQGLQFLFEYFSETQRNKGNFPGRFSGRQFSNSRSEMNVSTLELGDSALYLCASSLQGGNTDTQYFGPGTRLTVL.

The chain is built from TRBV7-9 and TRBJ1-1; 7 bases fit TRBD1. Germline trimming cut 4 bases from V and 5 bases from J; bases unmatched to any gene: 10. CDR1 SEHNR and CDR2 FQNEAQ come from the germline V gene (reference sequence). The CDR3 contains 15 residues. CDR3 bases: TGTGCCAGCAGCTCACAGGGGACCATGGGGACTGAAGCTTTCTTT. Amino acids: CASSSQGTMGTEAFF. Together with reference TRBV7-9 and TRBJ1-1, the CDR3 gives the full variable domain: DTGVSQNPRHKITKRGQNVTFRCDPISEHNRLYWYRQTLGQGPEFLTYFQNEAQLEKSRLLSDRFSAERPKGSFSTLEIQRTEQGDSAMYLCASSSQGTMGTEAFFGQGTRLTVV.

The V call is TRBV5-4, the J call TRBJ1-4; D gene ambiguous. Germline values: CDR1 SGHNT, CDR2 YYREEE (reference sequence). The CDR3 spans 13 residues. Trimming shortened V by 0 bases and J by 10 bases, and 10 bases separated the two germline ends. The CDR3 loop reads CASSLGPSAKLFF. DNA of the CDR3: TGTGCCAGCAGCTTGGGACCTTCGGCAAAACTGTTTTTT. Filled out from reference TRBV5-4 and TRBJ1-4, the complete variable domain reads ETGVTQSPTHLIKTRGQQVTLRCSSQSGHNTVSWYQQALGQGPQFIFQYYREEENGRGNFPPRFSGLQFPNYSSELNVNALELDDSALYLCASSLGPSAKLFFGSGTQLSVL.

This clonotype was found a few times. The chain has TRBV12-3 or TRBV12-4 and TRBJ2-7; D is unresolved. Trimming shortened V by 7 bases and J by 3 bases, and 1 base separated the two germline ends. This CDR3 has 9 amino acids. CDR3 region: CASNYEQYF. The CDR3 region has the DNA TGTGCCAGCAACTACGAGCAGTACTTC.

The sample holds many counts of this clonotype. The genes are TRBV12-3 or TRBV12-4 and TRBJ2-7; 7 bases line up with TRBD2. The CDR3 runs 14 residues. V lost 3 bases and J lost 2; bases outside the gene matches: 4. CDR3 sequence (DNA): TGTGCCAGCAGTTTTGGCGGGAGTACCTACGAGCAGTACTTC. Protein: CASSFGGSTYEQYF.

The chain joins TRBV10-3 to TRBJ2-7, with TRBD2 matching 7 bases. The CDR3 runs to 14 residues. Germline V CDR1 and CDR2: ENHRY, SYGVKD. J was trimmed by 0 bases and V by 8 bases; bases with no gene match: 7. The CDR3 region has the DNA TGTGCCATCTCTGGGGGGGGTAGCTCCTACGAGCAGTACGTC. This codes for CAISGGGSSYEQYV.

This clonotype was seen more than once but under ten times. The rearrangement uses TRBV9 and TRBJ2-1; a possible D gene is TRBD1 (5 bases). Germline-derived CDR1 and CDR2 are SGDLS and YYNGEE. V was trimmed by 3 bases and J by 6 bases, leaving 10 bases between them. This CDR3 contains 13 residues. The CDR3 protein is CASSEDTLNEQFF. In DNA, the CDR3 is TGTGCCAGCAGCGAGGACACTCTCAATGAGCAGTTCTTC.

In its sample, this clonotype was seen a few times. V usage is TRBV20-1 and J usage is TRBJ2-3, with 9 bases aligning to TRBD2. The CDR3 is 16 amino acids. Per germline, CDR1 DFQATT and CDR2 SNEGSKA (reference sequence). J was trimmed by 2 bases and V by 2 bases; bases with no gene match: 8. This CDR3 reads CSARIGGTSITDTQYF. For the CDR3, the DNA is TGCAGTGCTAGAATCGGCGGGACTAGCATCACAGATACGCAGTATTTT.

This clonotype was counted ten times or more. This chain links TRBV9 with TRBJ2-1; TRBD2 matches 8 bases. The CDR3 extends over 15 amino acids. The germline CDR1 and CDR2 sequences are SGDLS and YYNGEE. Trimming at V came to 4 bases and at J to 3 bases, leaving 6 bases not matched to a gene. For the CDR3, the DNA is TGTGCCAGCAGCTTAGCGGGACTTATCTACAATGAGCAGTTCTTC. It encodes CASSLAGLIYNEQFF.

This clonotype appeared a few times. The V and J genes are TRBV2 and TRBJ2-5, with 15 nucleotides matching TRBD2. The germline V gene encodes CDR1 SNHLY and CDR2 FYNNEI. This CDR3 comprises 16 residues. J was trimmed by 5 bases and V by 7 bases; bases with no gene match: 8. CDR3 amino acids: CASIPGLAGGRETQYF. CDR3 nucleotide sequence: TGTGCCAGCATCCCGGGACTAGCGGGAGGTCGGGAGACCCAGTACTTC.

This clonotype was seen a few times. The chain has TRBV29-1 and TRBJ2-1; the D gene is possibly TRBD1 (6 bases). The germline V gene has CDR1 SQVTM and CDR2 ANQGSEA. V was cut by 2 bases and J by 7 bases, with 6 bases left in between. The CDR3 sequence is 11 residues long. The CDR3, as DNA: TGCAGCGTTGAACAGGGGAATGAGCAGTTCTTC. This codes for CSVEQGNEQFF.

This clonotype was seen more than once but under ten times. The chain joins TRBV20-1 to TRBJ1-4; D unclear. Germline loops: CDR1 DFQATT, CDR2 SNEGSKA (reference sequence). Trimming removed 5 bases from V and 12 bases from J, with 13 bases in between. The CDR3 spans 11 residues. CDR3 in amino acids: CSAGPHGELFF. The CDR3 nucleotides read TGCAGTGCTGGGCCCCACGGGGAACTGTTTTTT.

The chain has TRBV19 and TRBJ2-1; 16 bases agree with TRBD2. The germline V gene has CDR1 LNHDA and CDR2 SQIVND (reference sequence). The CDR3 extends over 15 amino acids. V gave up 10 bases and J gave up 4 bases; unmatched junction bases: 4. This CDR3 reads CATGTSGRGYNEQFF. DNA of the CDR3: TGTGCCACCGGGACTAGCGGGAGGGGGTACAATGAGCAGTTCTTC.

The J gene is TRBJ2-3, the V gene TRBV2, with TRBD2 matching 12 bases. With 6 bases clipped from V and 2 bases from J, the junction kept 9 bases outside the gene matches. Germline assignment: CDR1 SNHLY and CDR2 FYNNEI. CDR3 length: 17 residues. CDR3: CASRLAGGSYFTDTQYF. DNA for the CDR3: TGTGCCAGCAGACTAGCGGGGGGATCCTACTTCACAGATACGCAGTATTTT.

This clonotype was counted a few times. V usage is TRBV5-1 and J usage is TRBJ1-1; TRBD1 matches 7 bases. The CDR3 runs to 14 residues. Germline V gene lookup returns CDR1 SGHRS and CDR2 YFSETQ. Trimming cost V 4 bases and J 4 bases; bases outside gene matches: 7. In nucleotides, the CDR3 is TGCGCCAGCAGCAGGGGACAGAGTCGCACTGAAGCTTTCTTT. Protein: CASSRGQSRTEAFF. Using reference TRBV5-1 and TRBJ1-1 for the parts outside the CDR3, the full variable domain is KAGVTQTPRYLIKTRGQQVTLSCSPISGHRSVSWYQQTPGQGLQFLFEYFSETQRNKGNFPGRFSGRQFSNSRSEMNVSTLELGDSALYLCASSRGQSRTEAFFGQGTRLTVV.

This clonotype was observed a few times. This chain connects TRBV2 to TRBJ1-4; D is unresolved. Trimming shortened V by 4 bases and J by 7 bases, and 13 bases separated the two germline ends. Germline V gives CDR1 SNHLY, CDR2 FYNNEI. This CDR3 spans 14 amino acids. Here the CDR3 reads CASSGMEGGEKLFF. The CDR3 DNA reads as TGTGCCAGCAGTGGGATGGAGGGCGGTGAAAAACTGTTTTTT.

In nucleotides, the CDR3 is TGTGCCAGCAGTTTCGGGACAGGGGGAGAGACCCAGTACTTC. It codes for CASSFGTGGETQYF. The V call is TRBV6-5, the J call TRBJ2-5; 11 bases line up with TRBD1. In germline, CDR1 is MNHEY, CDR2 SVGAGI. The junction had 2 bases not matched to a gene; V was cut back by 4 bases and J by 4 bases. CDR3 length: 14 amino acids.

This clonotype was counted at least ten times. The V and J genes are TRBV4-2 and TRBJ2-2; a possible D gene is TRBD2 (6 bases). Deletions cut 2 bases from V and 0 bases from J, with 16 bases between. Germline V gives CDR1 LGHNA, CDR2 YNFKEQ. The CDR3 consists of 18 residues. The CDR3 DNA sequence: TGTGCCAGCAGCCAACACATGGAGGCTAGCGCGAACACCGGGGAGCTGTTTTTT. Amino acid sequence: CASSQHMEASANTGELFF.

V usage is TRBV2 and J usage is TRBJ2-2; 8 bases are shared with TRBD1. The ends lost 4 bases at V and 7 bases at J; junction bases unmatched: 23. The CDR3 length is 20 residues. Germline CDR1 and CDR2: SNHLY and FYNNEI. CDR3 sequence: CASSGGPRPGGQGGVGELFF. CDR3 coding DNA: TGTGCCAGCAGTGGGGGGCCCCGCCCAGGGGGCCAGGGTGGGGTCGGGGAGCTGTTTTTT.

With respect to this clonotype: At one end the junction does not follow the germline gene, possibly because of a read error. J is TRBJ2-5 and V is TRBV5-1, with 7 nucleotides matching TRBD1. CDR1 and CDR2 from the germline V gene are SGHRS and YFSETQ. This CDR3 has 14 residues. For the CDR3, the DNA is TGCGCCAGCAAGGTTGACAGGGCCCAAGAGACCCACTACTTC. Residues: CASKVDRAQETHYF.

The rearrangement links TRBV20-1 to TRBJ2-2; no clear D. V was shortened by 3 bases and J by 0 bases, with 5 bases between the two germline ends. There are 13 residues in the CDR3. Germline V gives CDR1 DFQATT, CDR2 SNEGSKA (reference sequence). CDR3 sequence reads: CSASGSNTGELFF. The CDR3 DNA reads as TGCAGTGCTAGCGGGTCGAACACCGGGGAGCTGTTTTTT.

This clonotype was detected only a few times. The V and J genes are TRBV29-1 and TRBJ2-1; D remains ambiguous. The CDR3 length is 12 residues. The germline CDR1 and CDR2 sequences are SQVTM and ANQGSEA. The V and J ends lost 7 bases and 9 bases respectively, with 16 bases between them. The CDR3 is CSATPPEGEQFF. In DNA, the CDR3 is TGCAGCGCCACGCCCCCGGAAGGTGAGCAGTTCTTC.

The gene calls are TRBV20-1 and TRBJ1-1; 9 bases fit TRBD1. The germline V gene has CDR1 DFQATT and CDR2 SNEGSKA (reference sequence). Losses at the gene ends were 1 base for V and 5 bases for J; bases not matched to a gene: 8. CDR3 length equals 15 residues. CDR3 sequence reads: CSARGGQGYRTEAFF. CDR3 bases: TGCAGTGCTAGAGGTGGACAGGGGTACCGGACTGAAGCTTTCTTT.

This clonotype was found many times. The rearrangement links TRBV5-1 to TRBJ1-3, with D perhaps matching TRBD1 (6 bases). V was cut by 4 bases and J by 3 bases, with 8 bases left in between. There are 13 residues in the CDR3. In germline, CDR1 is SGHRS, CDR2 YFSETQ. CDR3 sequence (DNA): TGCGCCAGCAGCGGGACATATGGAAACACCATATATTTT. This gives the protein CASSGTYGNTIYF. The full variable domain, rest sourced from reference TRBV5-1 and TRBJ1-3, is KAGVTQTPRYLIKTRGQQVTLSCSPISGHRSVSWYQQTPGQGLQFLFEYFSETQRNKGNFPGRFSGRQFSNSRSEMNVSTLELGDSALYLCASSGTYGNTIYFGEGSWLTVV.

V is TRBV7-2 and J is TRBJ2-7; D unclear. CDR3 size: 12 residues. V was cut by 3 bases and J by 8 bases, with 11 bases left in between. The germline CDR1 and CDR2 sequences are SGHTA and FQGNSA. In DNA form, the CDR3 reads TGTGCCAGCAGCTTTAACCCTGATAAGCAGTACTTC. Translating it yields CASSFNPDKQYF. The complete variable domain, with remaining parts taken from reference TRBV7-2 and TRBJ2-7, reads GAGVSQSPSNKVTEKGKDVELRCDPISGHTALYWYRQSLGQGLEFLIYFQGNSAPDKSGLPSDRFSAERTGGSVSTLTIQRTQQEDSAVYLCASSFNPDKQYFGPGTRLTVT.

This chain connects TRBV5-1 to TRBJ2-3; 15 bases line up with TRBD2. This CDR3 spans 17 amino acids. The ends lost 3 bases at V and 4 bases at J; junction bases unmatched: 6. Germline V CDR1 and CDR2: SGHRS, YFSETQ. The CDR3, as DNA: TGCGCCAGCAGCTCGGGACTAGCGGGAGGCCCCTCAGATACGCAGTATTTT. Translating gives CASSSGLAGGPSDTQYF.

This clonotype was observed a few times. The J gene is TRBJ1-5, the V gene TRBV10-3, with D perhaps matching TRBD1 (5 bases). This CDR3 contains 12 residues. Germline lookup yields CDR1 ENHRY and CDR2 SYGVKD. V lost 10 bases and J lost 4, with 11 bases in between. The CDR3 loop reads CATSGQNQPQHF. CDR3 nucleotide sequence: TGTGCCACATCAGGGCAAAATCAGCCCCAGCATTTT.

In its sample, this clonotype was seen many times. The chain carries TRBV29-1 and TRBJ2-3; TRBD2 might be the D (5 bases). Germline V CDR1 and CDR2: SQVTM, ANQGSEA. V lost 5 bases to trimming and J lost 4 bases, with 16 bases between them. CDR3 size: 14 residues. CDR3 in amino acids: CSVFTSRSADTQYF. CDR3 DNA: TGCAGCGTTTTTACTAGTAGGAGTGCAGATACGCAGTATTTT.